This T cell receptor beta chain is drawn from a study of blood T cell repertoires in COVID-19. Study background: Samples representing acute and convalescent COVID-19 were sourced from the United States, Italy and Spain. PBMCs, B-cell-depleted T cells, or T cells provided the cDNA or gDNA that made up the material.

Trimming removed 4 bases at V and 9 bases at J, with 12 bases between. CDR1 and CDR2 from the germline V gene are KGHDR and SFDVKD. The CDR3 covers 13 residues. In the study's own analysis: Amplifying reference gene primers gave estimates of nucleated cell counts. Using immunoSEQ multiplex PCR, the repertoire was profiled, and TCRdb retains in-frame clones only, with some absent. V and J calls and clone size are those listed in that table; D and trimming were worked out from the DNA. There are roughly 190,000 clones in the sample; 70% to 90% occur only once, and roughly a fifth lies in the top ten. The rearrangement uses TRBV24-1 and TRBJ2-1, with D maybe TRBD1 (6 bases). The source of this sequence is a man between 60 and 75 years old with active or convalescent COVID-19. Sequencing was carried out using peripheral blood. The CDR3 DNA sequence: TGTGCCACCAGTGACCGGACAGACGGTGAGCAGTTCTTC. Amino acids: CATSDRTDGEQFF.